Here is one T cell receptor beta chain with its context. This clone occurred once. Its antigen remains unidentified. It has no much larger one-base neighbor in the sample; base qualities were not kept. Using the deep immunoSEQ assay, TCR CDR3 regions were amplified from genomic DNA by multiplex PCR. For each cell subset, the extracted genomic DNA was distributed evenly across all wells of several immunoSEQ 96-well plates, and each plate served as one replicate. For sorted subsets, around 200 ng genomic DNA, equal to about 30,000 T cell genomes, was loaded into each replicate PCR. Purified libraries were quantified with a Qubit 3.0 fluorometer, sized on a Bioanalyzer 2100, and re-quantified with the KAPA Library Quantification kit. A separate single-read 150-cycle Illumina NextSeq 550 flow cell was used to sequence each immunoSEQ 96-well plate. From the authors' description of their analysis: The immunoSEQ output contained only junctional sequences without quality scores, so filtering could not match that applied to full-length reads. To assign V/J genes and CDR3, sequences were annotated using PyIR, a Python wrapper for IgBLAST v1.9, with IMGT germline references. Any read was removed if the V/J assignment was weak (E-value above 1e-6), the CDR3 was missing, or the read contained stop codons, out-of-frame junctions, or ambiguous translated residues. V3J clonotypes were defined by identical inferred V gene, J gene, and CDR3 amino acid sequence. Percentage overlap between repertoires was computed as shared unique clonotypes divided by the size of the smaller repertoire. Three approaches were used to assess repertoire richness: RTK rarefaction, the Chao1 estimator, and Recon v2.1 estimates of unobserved clonotypes. For all TCRbeta clonotypes obtained by the gDNA method from a few donors, generation probabilities were computed with OLGA. What TCRdb holds here is the immuneACCESS table cut down to in-frame rearrangements. Part of the clones is not present; checked against another copy, under half of the missing clones reflect an unresolved V gene, and the others are unexplained. V and J calls plus clone size are reproduced from that table; the DNA served to infer D and trimming. This sample holds approximately 640,000 clones; about 90% were observed only once. The ten largest clones represent less than 40% of the sample.

These data come from a study of shared clonotypes between healthy human individuals (dated by TCRdb to about 2020). Background for the entire study: The cohort comprised two women and a few men aged 18 to 49 years. Per donor, three plates each were used for CD4 naive and CD4 memory, two for CD8 naive, and one for CD8 memory. The study deeply sequenced blood TCR repertoires of about 5 healthy adults to estimate repertoire size and the extent of clonotype sharing between individuals. Libraries were prepared and TCR repertoires were sequenced by different laboratories using diverse techniques, in order to increase sequencing depth and limit assay-specific biases. Per donor, leukapheresis produced somewhere between about 0.8 and 9 billion PBMCs.

Healthy HIV-negative adults with no recently reported acute infections or vaccinations were included as donors. Only Caucasian adults living in Nashville, Tennessee, USA were represented among the donors. CD8 memory samples consisted of magnetically selected CD45RO+ cells combined with CCR7-negative CD45RA+ effector memory (TemRA) cells. Blood was collected by leukapheresis, and PBMCs were isolated by Ficoll-Histopaque density gradient centrifugation and then cryopreserved in liquid nitrogen vapor phase. Purity and quantity of every magnetically sorted T cell population were checked by analytical flow cytometry. Genomic DNA was isolated from every sorted fraction and measured by UV absorbance on a Nanodrop 2000c. The investigation overall reported the following: Based on pairwise subsampling, the degree of clonotype sharing among donors was expected to be affected by sequencing depth. Compared with non-shared clonotypes, the clonotypes found in all four sorted-subset donors had higher generation probabilities. Approximately 4.8% of naive CD4, 3.5% of naive CD8, 2.3% of memory CD4, and about 0.4% of memory CD8 clonotypes were shared across a few donors. Incomplete sequencing was indicated by rarefaction of sorted-subset datasets, despite the large sequencing depth. Sampling was restricted to blood, and TCR repertoires in tissue are likely to differ from TCR repertoires in blood. Naive subsets generally had larger estimated clonotype richness than memory subsets. The small number of donors limited the genetic and exposure-history diversity represented.

Between the V and J ends, shortened by 4 bases and 4 bases respectively, the junction contains 12 bases. From the cysteine through the phenylalanine, the CDR3 covers 14 amino acids. Left in the record is the CDR3 DNA by itself, 42 bases read in frame from the first base. CDR1 and CDR2 were assigned from the germline V gene as SGHTA and FQGTGA. Source material: memory CD8+ T cells from PBMCs. The cell subset or site label, read with the paper, signifies: CD45RO+ cells pooled with CCR7-negative TemRA cells. This receptor chain uses TRBV7-3 and TRBJ2-3; TRBD1 is possibly the D segment (5 matching bases). The TCR originated in a man in his late teens or twenties in good health. Some clones in this sample may be carry-over from other donors' samples. The CDR3 sequence is CASSSKGFSDTQYF. The bases read TGTGCCAGCAGCTCCAAGGGGTTTTCAGATACGCAGTATTTT.